This TCR beta chain is from a study of blood T cell repertoires in COVID-19. The data were produced by immunoSEQ multiplex PCR, yet TCRdb's version contains in-frame clones alone and is incomplete. The sample includes some 150,000 clones, 75% to 90% seen only once; the top ten take roughly 2%. This clone has just a few counts. The sample taken for sequencing was peripheral blood. This receptor was identified in a man in his sixties or seventies with acute or convalescent COVID-19.

The CDR3 is CSVWGDRGAFF. The CDR3 region has the DNA TGCAGCGTTTGGGGAGACAGGGGAGCTTTCTTT. The V gene is TRBV29-1, the J gene TRBJ1-1; 8 nucleotides agree with TRBD1. After removal of 5 bases from V and 10 bases from J, the junction contained 6 bases not matched to a gene. Per the germline V gene, CDR1 is SQVTM and CDR2 is ANQGSEA. The CDR3 loop spans 11 amino acids.